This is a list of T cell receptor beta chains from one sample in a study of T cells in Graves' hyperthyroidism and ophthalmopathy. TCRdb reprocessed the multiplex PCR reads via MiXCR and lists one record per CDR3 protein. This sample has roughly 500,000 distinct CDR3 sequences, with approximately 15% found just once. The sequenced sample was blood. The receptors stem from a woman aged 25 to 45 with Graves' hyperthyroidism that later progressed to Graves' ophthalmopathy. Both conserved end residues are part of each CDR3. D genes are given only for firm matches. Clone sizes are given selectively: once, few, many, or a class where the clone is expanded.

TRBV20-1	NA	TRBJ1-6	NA	TGCAGTGCTATCAATGGCGAACTGAATTCACCCCTCCACTTT	CSAINGELNSPLHF
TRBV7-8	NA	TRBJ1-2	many	TGTGCCAGCAGCTTAGGCACAACCAACTATGGCTACACCTTC	CASSLGTTNYGYTF
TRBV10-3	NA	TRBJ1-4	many	TGTGCCATAGGCGAGGGACCGGACGAAAAACTGTTTTTT	CAIGEGPDEKLFF
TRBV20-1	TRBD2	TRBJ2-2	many	TGCAGTGCTAGCGGGACTAGCGGGAGGACCGGGGAGCTGTTTTTT	CSASGTSGRTGELFF
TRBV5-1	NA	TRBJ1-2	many	TGCGCCAGCAGCTTCCAGGGTATCCGCGGCTACACCTTC	CASSFQGIRGYTF
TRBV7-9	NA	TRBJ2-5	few	TGTGCCAGCAGCTTAGCGCCCGGTGAGGGGACCCAGTACTTC	CASSLAPGEGTQYF
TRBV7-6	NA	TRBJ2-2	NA	TGTGCCAGCAGCTTATATCCGACCGGCACCGGGGAGCTGTTTTTT	CASSLYPTGTGELFF
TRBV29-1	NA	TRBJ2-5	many	TGCAGCGTTGCGACAAACTGGGAGACCCAGTACTTC	CSVATNWETQYF
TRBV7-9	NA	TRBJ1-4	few	TGTGCCAGCAGCTCCTATCAGGGAGGAGATGAAAAACTGTTTTTT	CASSSYQGGDEKLFF
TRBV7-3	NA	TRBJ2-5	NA	TGTGCCAGCAGCAAAGACAGTGGTAGGGAGACCCAGTACTTC	CASSKDSGRETQYF
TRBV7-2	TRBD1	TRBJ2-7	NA	TGTGCCAGCAGCTTAATGTCTGGACAGGGGGCTGAAGAGCAGTACTTC	CASSLMSGQGAEEQYF
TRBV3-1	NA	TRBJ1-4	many	TGTGCCAGCAGCCAATTACCCGGACCTAATGAAAAACTGTTTTTT	CASSQLPGPNEKLFF
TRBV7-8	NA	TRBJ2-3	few	TGTGCCAGCAGCTCGCAGCGGAGTGGCACAGATACGCAGTATTTT	CASSSQRSGTDTQYF
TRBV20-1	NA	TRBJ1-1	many	TGCAGTGCTAGTTGGGCAGGGATAGGGGACACTGAAGCTTTCTTT	CSASWAGIGDTEAFF
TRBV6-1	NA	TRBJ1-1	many	TGTGCCACTAGGGAGTTTTCGGGGACACAAGCTTTCTTT	CATREFSGTQAFF
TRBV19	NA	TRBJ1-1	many	TGTGCCAGTACCATGGGGGGGGCCGAAAACACTGAAGCTTTCTTT	CASTMGGAENTEAFF
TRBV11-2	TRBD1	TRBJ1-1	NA	TGTGCCAGCAGCAGGGACAGGCCTACTGAAGCTTTCTTT	CASSRDRPTEAFF
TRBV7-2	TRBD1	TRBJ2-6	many	TGTGCCAGCAGCTTAACAACAGGGGAAGGGGCCAACGTCCTGACTTTC	CASSLTTGEGANVLTF
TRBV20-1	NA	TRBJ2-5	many	TGCAGTGCAAGGGAGGAAAACCAAGAGACCCAGTACTTC	CSAREENQETQYF
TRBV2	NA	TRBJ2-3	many	TGTGCCAGCAGTGAAGCCCGGGGGAGGATTTCAGATACGCAGTATTTT	CASSEARGRISDTQYF
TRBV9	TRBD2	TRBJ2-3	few	TGTGCCAGCAGCTCCCGAGCGGGAGGGGCAAGGGGCACAGATACGCAGTATTTT	CASSSRAGGARGTDTQYF
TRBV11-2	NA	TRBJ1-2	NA	TGTGCCAGCAGCTTATCCCAATCGACTAACTATGGCTACACCTTC	CASSLSQSTNYGYTF
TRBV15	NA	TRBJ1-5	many	TGTGCCACCAGCAGAGCCCAAGGGGTGGAAGGGCCCTCCAATCAGCCCCAGCATTTT	CATSRAQGVEGPSNQPQHF
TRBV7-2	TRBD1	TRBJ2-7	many	TGTGCCAGCAGCTCCAGGACAGGTGTGAGCGAGCAGTACTTC	CASSSRTGVSEQYF
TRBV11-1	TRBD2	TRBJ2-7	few	TGTGCCAGCAGCTTAGCAGGGATCGTGGCGGGAGGATCCTACGAGCAGTACTTC	CASSLAGIVAGGSYEQYF
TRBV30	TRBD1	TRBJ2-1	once	TGTGCCTGGAGACATGGGACAGGGGGTAATGAGCAGTTCTTC	CAWRHGTGGNEQFF
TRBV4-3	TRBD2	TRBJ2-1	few	TGCGCCAGCAGCCCCCTGACTAGCGGGAGGGCCACCTACAATGAGCAGTTCTTC	CASSPLTSGRATYNEQFF
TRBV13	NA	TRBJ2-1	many	TGTGCCAGCAGCTCGCGGACCCAGGACACTGAGCAGTTCTTC	CASSSRTQDTEQFF
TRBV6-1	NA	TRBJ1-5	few	TGTGCCAGCAGTGAACCAGTTAATAGCAATCAGCCCCAGCATTTT	CASSEPVNSNQPQHF
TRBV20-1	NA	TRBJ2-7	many	TGCAGTGCTAGTGATCCAGCGGAGACCTACGAGCAGTACTTC	CSASDPAETYEQYF
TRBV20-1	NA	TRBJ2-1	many	TGCAGTGCTAGAGAGCTAGCTTATAGGGGTAATGAGCAGTTCTTC	CSARELAYRGNEQFF
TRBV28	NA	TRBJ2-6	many	TGTGCCAGCAGTTCTCGCTCTGGGGCCAACGTCCTGACTTTC	CASSSRSGANVLTF
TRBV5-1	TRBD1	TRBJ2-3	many	TGCGCCAGCAGCTTGGATGGGACAGGGAGCACAGATACGCAGTATTTT	CASSLDGTGSTDTQYF
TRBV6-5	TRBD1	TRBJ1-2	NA	TGTGCCAGCAGTTCCTGGACAGGGAACTATGGCTACACCTTC	CASSSWTGNYGYTF
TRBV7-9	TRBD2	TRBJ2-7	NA	TGTGCCAGCAGCTTAGCGGTAGCGGGAGCTCTCGAGCAGTACTTC	CASSLAVAGALEQYF
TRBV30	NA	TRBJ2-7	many	TGTGCCTGGACCCCCAGGAGCCGAATTTACGAGCAGTACTTC	CAWTPRSRIYEQYF
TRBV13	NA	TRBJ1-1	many	TGTGCCAGCAGGGGTGGAACAGGTGGAATCACTGAAGCTTTCTTT	CASRGGTGGITEAFF
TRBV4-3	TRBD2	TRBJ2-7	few	TGCGCCAGCAGCCAAGGGAAGGCGGGAGGGTACGAGCAGTACTTC	CASSQGKAGGYEQYF
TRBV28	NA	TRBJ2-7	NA	TGTGCCAGCAGTTTAAAGGCCTACGAGCAGTACTTC	CASSLKAYEQYF
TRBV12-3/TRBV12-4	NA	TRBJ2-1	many	TGTGCCAGCAGTCCTGAGGGTATCCATGAGCAGTTCTTC	CASSPEGIHEQFF
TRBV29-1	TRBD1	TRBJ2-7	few	TGCAGCGTGGCGGGGACAGGGGATATCTACGAGCAGTACTTC	CSVAGTGDIYEQYF
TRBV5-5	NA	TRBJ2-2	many	TGTGCCAGCAGACCAGCGTCGAACACCGGGGAGCTGTTTTTT	CASRPASNTGELFF